The rows below give T cell receptor beta chains drawn from one sample of a study of T cell responses to AZD1222 COVID-19 vaccine. Sequencing was performed with immunoSEQ multiplex PCR; in TCRdb, only in-frame clones are kept and a portion is missing. The profile covers about 99,000 clones, with roughly 90% appearing a single time and less than 3.5% taken by the ten largest. This sample comprised peripheral blood, obtained on day 0 of AZD1222 vaccination. These TCRs come from an adult in good health. Both conserved end residues are part of each CDR3. D genes are given only for firm matches. Not all rows give a size; the values are once, few, many and, for expanded clones, a class.

D gene | clone size | J gene | V gene | CDR3 DNA | CDR3 protein
- | - | TRBJ1-2 | TRBV7-8 | TGTGCCAGCGACGACGGTATTAACTATGGCTACACCTTC | CASDDGINYGYTF
- | - | TRBJ2-7 | TRBV27 | TGTGCCTTCGGAAAGGCGGGGGCGACCTACGAGCAGTACTTC | CAFGKAGATYEQYF
- | - | TRBJ1-3 | TRBV7-6 | TGTGCCAGCAGCCTCATGGGGAGGACCGTGAACTCTGGAAACACCATATATTTT | CASSLMGRTVNSGNTIYF
- | - | TRBJ2-6 | TRBV5-3 | TGTGCCAGAAGTTCTGCTTGGAGGCTCAACTCTGGGGCCAACGTCCTGACTTTC | CARSSAWRLNSGANVLTF
- | - | TRBJ2-1 | TRBV19 | TGTGCCAGTAGTAGCCCACCGGGACAAAGATACAATGAGCAGTTCTTC | CASSSPPGQRYNEQFF
- | - | TRBJ1-5 | TRBV9 | TGTGCCAGCAGCGTAGGGCTTGGAGCCCAGCCCCAGCATTTT | CASSVGLGAQPQHF
- | - | TRBJ1-1 | TRBV7-8 | TGTGCCAGCAGCCAAAGACATGGGGTCGGAATGAACACTGAAGCTTTCTTT | CASSQRHGVGMNTEAFF
- | - | TRBJ1-2 | TRBV12-3/TRBV12-4 | TGTGCCAGCAGTTTGCAAAGCTATGGCTACACCTTC | CASSLQSYGYTF
TRBD2 | - | TRBJ2-1 | TRBV28 | TGTGCCAGCAGTTCGCCTCAAGCGGGAGGGGACTACAATGAGCAGTTCTTC | CASSSPQAGGDYNEQFF
TRBD1 | few | TRBJ1-2 | TRBV30 | TGTGCCTGGAGATTGACAGGGGGAGCACTTTATGGCTACACCTTC | CAWRLTGGALYGYTF
- | - | TRBJ1-5 | TRBV2 | TGTGCCAGCACCCCGGAACCCTTAGAGCGACAGCCCCAGCATTTT | CASTPEPLERQPQHF
- | few | TRBJ2-7 | TRBV10-3 | TGTGCCATCAGGACAGGTGGGGGTGACTACGAGCAGTACTTC | CAIRTGGGDYEQYF
TRBD2 | - | TRBJ2-1 | TRBV4-1 | TGCGCCAGCAGGTGGGGACTAGCGGGAGCAGGCAATGAGCAGTTCTTC | CASRWGLAGAGNEQFF
TRBD2 | - | TRBJ2-1 | TRBV3-1/TRBV3-2 | TGTGCCAGCAGCCAAGGTGGGACTAGCGGCAATGAGCAGTTCTTC | CASSQGGTSGNEQFF
- | - | TRBJ2-7 | TRBV4-1 | TGCGCCAGCAGCCTAATTCTTAATAACCACTACGAGCAGTACTTC | CASSLILNNHYEQYF
- | - | TRBJ1-1 | TRBV27 | TGTGCCAGCAAGGGCAGGGGAAGGGCTGAAGCTTTCTTT | CASKGRGRAEAFF
- | - | TRBJ1-1 | TRBV5-1 | TGCGCCAGCAGCCCCGGTGGGGGCGCGGTGAACACTGAAGCTTTCTTT | CASSPGGGAVNTEAFF
- | - | TRBJ1-1 | TRBV19 | TGTGCCACTAAGGTCCAGGCCAACACTGAAGCTTTCTTT | CATKVQANTEAFF
- | - | TRBJ1-4 | TRBV4-1 | TGCGCCAGCAGCCAAGTGAGGGGCGAGGGAACTAATGAAAAACTGTTTTTT | CASSQVRGEGTNEKLFF
- | - | TRBJ2-2 | TRBV5-1 | TGCGCCAGCAGCTTCGGGACTTCCACCGGGGAGCTGTTTTTT | CASSFGTSTGELFF
TRBD2 | - | TRBJ2-6 | TRBV6-2/TRBV6-3 | TGTGCCAGCAGTTCCACCGGGACTAGCGCCTCTGGGGCCAACGTCCTGACTTTC | CASSSTGTSASGANVLTF
- | - | TRBJ2-2 | TRBV3-1/TRBV3-2 | TGTGCCAGCAGCCCCTTTGTTGGGGTTAACACCGGGGAGCTGTTTTTT | CASSPFVGVNTGELFF
- | - | TRBJ1-1 | TRBV19 | TGTGCCAGTAGGCTTCCGGACAGATCGAACACTGAAGCTTTCTTT | CASRLPDRSNTEAFF
- | - | TRBJ2-2 | TRBV27 | TGTGCCAGCAGTCCTTTCGCCGGGACGTACACCGGGGAGCTGTTTTTT | CASSPFAGTYTGELFF
TRBD1 | once | TRBJ2-1 | TRBV14 | TGTGCCAGCAGCTTAGACAGGGTCTTCGACAATGAGCAGTTCTTC | CASSLDRVFDNEQFF
TRBD2 | - | TRBJ2-1 | TRBV5-4 | TGTGCCAGCAGCACGACTAGCGGTGAGCAGTTCTTC | CASSTTSGEQFF
TRBD1 | - | TRBJ1-2 | TRBV25-1 | TGTGCCAGCCGGGACAGTAGTAACTATGGCTACACCTTC | CASRDSSNYGYTF
- | few | TRBJ1-5 | TRBV12-3/TRBV12-4 | TGTGCCAGCAGTCGGACACGGGTCCAGCATTTT | CASSRTRVQHF